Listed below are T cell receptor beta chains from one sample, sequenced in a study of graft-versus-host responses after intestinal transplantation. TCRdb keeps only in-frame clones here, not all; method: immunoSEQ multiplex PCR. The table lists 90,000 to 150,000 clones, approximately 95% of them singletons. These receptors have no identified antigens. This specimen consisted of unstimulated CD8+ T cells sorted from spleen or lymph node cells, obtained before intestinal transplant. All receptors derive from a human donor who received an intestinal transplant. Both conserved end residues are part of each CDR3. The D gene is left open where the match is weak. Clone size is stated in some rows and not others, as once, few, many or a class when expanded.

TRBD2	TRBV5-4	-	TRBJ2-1	CASSPGLEPYNEQFF	TGTGCCAGCAGCCCGGGACTAGAGCCCTACAATGAGCAGTTCTTC
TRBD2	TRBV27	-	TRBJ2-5	CASQLAGYPGETQYF	TGTGCCAGCCAACTAGCGGGATATCCGGGGGAGACCCAGTACTTC
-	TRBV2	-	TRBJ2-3	CASTGTDTQYF	TGTGCCAGCACCGGGACTGATACGCAGTATTTT
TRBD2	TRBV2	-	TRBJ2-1	CASLAGGSSYNEQFF	TGTGCCAGCTTAGCGGGAGGGTCCTCCTACAATGAGCAGTTCTTC
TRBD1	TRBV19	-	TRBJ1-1	CASSSWQGALRTEAFF	TGTGCCAGTAGTTCGTGGCAGGGGGCTCTGAGGACTGAAGCTTTCTTT
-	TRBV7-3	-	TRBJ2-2	CASSLSPYTPNREFSGELFF	TGTGCCAGCAGCTTAAGCCCTTACACTCCCAACAGGGAGTTTTCCGGGGAGCTGTTTTTT
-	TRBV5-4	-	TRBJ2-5	CASSSLATAGETQYF	TGTGCCAGCAGCTCACTAGCTACTGCAGGGGAGACCCAGTACTTC
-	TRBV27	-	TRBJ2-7	CASSLSSHGSSYEQYF	TGTGCCAGCAGTTTATCGTCCCACGGTTCCTCCTACGAGCAGTACTTC
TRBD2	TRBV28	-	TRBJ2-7	CASRPASGYEQYF	TGTGCCAGCAGACCGGCTAGCGGCTACGAGCAGTACTTC
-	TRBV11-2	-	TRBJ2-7	CASSSPGGGFYEQYF	TGTGCCAGCAGCTCTCCAGGGGGAGGGTTCTACGAGCAGTACTTC
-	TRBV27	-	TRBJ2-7	CASSPVNSYEQYF	TGTGCCAGCAGCCCAGTAAACTCCTACGAGCAGTACTTC
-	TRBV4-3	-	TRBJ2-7	CASSQAIRGPNEQYF	TGCGCCAGCAGCCAAGCTATCAGGGGCCCCAACGAGCAGTACTTC
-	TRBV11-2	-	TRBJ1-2	CASRLTGVWINYGYTF	TGTGCCAGCAGACTCACGGGGGTCTGGATCAACTATGGCTACACCTTC
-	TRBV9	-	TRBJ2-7	CASSPRQGSYHEQYF	TGTGCCAGCAGCCCCCGTCAAGGGTCTTACCACGAGCAGTACTTC
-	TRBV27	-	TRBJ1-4	CASSSNQGTNEKLFF	TGTGCCAGCAGTTCGAACCAGGGGACGAATGAAAAACTGTTTTTT
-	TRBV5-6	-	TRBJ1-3	CASTAPLDLATGNTIYF	TGTGCCAGCACCGCCCCCCTTGACCTCGCCACTGGAAACACCATATATTTT
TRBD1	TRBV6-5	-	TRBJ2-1	CASTRDRVNEQFF	TGTGCCAGCACTAGGGACAGGGTAAATGAGCAGTTCTTC
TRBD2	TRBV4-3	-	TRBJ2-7	CASSQGVGGSSYEQYF	TGCGCCAGCAGCCAAGGTGTCGGCGGGAGCTCCTACGAGCAGTACTTC
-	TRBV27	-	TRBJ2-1	CASSLLGSGNEQFF	TGTGCCAGCAGTTTATTAGGATCGGGGAATGAGCAGTTCTTC
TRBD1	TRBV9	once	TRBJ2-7	CASSLGTGGHEQYF	TGTGCCAGCAGCCTAGGGACAGGGGGTCACGAGCAGTACTTC
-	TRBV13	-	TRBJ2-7	CASSTGLGSYEQYF	TGTGCCAGCAGCACGGGACTTGGGTCCTACGAGCAGTACTTC
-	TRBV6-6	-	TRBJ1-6	CASSIVVPQENSPLHF	TGTGCCAGCAGTATCGTCGTTCCACAAGAGAATTCACCCCTCCACTTT
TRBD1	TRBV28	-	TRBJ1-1	CASSLYRGADTEAFF	TGTGCCAGCAGCCTATACAGGGGAGCGGACACTGAAGCTTTCTTT
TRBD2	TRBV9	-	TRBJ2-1	CASSVDGRAYNEQFF	TGTGCCAGCAGCGTTGACGGGAGGGCCTACAATGAGCAGTTCTTC
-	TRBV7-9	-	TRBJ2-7	CASEGVLSSYEQYF	TGTGCCAGCGAGGGGGTTTTAAGCTCCTACGAGCAGTACTTC
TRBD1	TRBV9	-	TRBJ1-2	CASSPDRENYGYTF	TGTGCCAGCAGCCCTGACAGGGAAAACTATGGCTACACCTTC
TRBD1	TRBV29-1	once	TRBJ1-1	CSVTGVNTEAFF	TGCAGCGTTACAGGGGTGAACACTGAAGCTTTCTTT
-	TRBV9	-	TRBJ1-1	CASSVGTLNTEAFF	TGTGCCAGCAGCGTAGGAACTTTGAACACTGAAGCTTTCTTT
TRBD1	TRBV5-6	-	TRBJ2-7	CASSKGANEQYF	TGTGCCAGCAGCAAGGGGGCGAACGAGCAGTACTTC
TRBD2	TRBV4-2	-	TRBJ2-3	CASSQGRLAGVVADTQYF	TGTGCCAGCAGCCAAGGCAGACTAGCGGGAGTCGTAGCAGATACGCAGTATTTT
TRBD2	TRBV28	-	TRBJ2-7	CASSITSGSNYEQYF	TGTGCCAGCAGTATCACTAGCGGGAGTAACTACGAGCAGTACTTC
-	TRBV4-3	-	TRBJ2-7	CASSQVSGSYEQYF	TGCGCCAGCAGCCAAGTCTCAGGATCCTACGAGCAGTACTTC
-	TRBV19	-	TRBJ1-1	CASSAGTGITEAFF	TGTGCCAGTAGTGCTGGAACAGGGATCACTGAAGCTTTCTTT
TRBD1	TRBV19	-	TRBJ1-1	CASSIDSWTGNTEAFF	TGTGCCAGTAGTATAGATTCTTGGACAGGCAACACTGAAGCTTTCTTT
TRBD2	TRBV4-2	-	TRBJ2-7	CASSRSKRALGGYEQYF	TGTGCCAGCAGCCGCTCGAAGCGGGCCCTGGGAGGGTACGAGCAGTACTTC
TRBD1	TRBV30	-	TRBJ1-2	CAWTPRGQRGYGYTF	TGTGCCTGGACCCCCAGGGGACAGAGGGGCTATGGCTACACCTTC
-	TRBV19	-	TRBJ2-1	CASSMGYNEQFF	TGTGCCAGTAGTATGGGATACAATGAGCAGTTCTTC